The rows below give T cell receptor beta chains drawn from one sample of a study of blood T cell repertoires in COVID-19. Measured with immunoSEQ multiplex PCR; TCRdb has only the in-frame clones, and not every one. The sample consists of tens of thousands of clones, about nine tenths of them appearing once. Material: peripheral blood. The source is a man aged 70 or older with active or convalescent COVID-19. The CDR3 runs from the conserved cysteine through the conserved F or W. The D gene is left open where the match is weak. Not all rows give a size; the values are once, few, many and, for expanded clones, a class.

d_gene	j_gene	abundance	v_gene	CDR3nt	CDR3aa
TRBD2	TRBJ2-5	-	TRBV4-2	TGTGCCAGCAGCCAAGGGCAAGCGGGAGGGAAAGAGACCCAGTACTTC	CASSQGQAGGKETQYF
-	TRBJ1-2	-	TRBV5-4	TGTGCCAGCAGGAGGGGAGGGTTAGACTATGGCTACACCTTC	CASRRGGLDYGYTF
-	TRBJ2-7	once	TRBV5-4	TGTGCCAGCAGCTTGGGCCTATTAAGCGAGCAGTACTTC	CASSLGLLSEQYF
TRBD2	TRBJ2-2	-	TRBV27	TGTGCCAGCAGCCGACTAGCGGGAGGGACAAACACCGGGGAGCTGTTTTTT	CASSRLAGGTNTGELFF
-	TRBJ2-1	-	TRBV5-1	TGCGCCAGCAGCTCCGCCCTAGCGCGAAATGAGCAGTTCTTC	CASSSALARNEQFF
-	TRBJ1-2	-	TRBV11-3	TGTGCCAGCAGCCGGCCCCTGGAGGGAGACGCTGAGGCGAGTGGCTACACCTTC	CASSRPLEGDAEASGYTF
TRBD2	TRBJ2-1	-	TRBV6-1	TGTGCCAGCAGTGCTCGGACTAGCGGGAGAGGGGGTGGCAATGAGCAGTTCTTC	CASSARTSGRGGGNEQFF
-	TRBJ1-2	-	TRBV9	TGTGCCAGCAGCGTACAGACTAACTATGGCTACACCTTC	CASSVQTNYGYTF
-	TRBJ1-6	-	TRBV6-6	TGTGCCAGCATCCCCGACAGTCCGAATTCACCCCTCCACTTT	CASIPDSPNSPLHF
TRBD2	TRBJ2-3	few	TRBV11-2	TGTGCCAGCAGCTGGGGAGGGACGGATACGCAGTATTTT	CASSWGGTDTQYF
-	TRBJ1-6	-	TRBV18	TGTGCCAGCTCACCACCGGTGGGGGGGGTTGATTACAATTCACCCCTCCACTTT	CASSPPVGGVDYNSPLHF
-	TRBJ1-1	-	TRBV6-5	TGTGCCAGCAGGTACCGGACAAGGACAGCAGACACTGAAGCTTTCTTT	CASRYRTRTADTEAFF
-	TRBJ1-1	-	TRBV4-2	TGTGCCAGCAGCCAAGATCTGCTAATGAACACTGAAGCTTTCTTT	CASSQDLLMNTEAFF
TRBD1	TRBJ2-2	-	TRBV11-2	TGTGCCAGCAGCTTACGGACAGGGGCCATGCTCGCGAACACCGGGGAGCTGTTTTTT	CASSLRTGAMLANTGELFF